The rows below give T cell receptor beta chains drawn from one sample of a study of vaccination effects on CD4 cells after COVID-19. Repertoires were generated with immunoSEQ multiplex PCR, while TCRdb's copy carries only in-frame clones and drops some. The sample has tens of thousands of clones; 55% to 75% are singletons. For these receptors, no antigen is known. Sequenced here: CD4+ T cells from PBMCs cultured with HCoV-NL63 spike peptides, sampled before COVID-19 vaccination. These receptors came from a human donor who had a prior SARS-CoV-2 infection. The CDR3 runs from the conserved cysteine through the conserved F or W. D genes are given only for firm matches. Clone size is shown for a subset of rows, as once, few, many or a class of expanded clone.

V gene	clone size	CDR3 length	J gene	D gene	CDR3 DNA	CDR3 protein
TRBV11-2	few	13	TRBJ1-6	NA	TGTGCCAGCAGCTTCCTGGGGAATTCACCCCTCCACTTT	CASSFLGNSPLHF
TRBV6-6	NA	14	TRBJ2-7	NA	TGTGCCACGGTGGGGGGGACAGCCAGCCCCGAGCAGTACTTC	CATVGGTASPEQYF
TRBV5-5	NA	14	TRBJ2-3	NA	TGTGCCAGCAGCTTACGTCAATCCACAGATACGCAGTATTTT	CASSLRQSTDTQYF
TRBV4-2	few	15	TRBJ1-1	NA	TGTGCCAGCAGCCAAGGGTTAGGGTGGAACACTGAAGCTTTCTTT	CASSQGLGWNTEAFF
TRBV2	NA	15	TRBJ2-1	NA	TGTGCCAGCAGTTGGGCTCTGAGCTCCTACAATGAGCAGTTCTTC	CASSWALSSYNEQFF
TRBV24-1	NA	18	TRBJ2-1	NA	TGTGCCACCAGTGACTCACACCGGGGGAGCCATAGGAGCAATGAGCAGTTCTTC	CATSDSHRGSHRSNEQFF
TRBV2	NA	16	TRBJ2-3	TRBD2	TGTGCCAGCAGTGACCGGGGGGGATCTAGCACAGATACGCAGTATTTT	CASSDRGGSSTDTQYF
TRBV9	once	14	TRBJ2-3	TRBD2	TGTGCCAGCAGCGTGCGGCTAGCGGGAGTTACGCAGTATTTT	CASSVRLAGVTQYF
TRBV7-2	NA	14	TRBJ2-3	NA	TGTGCCAGCAGCTTAATTCGAGGAGGGGATACGCAGTATTTT	CASSLIRGGDTQYF
TRBV5-5	few	14	TRBJ1-1	NA	TGTGCCAGCAGCAGGGGACCAACGGCCGCTGAAGCTTTCTTT	CASSRGPTAAEAFF
TRBV29-1	few	14	TRBJ2-1	TRBD2	TGCAGCACCGATGGGCGGGAGGGCGGCGATGAGCAGTTCTTC	CSTDGREGGDEQFF
TRBV7-2	once	14	TRBJ1-2	NA	TGTGCCAGCAGCTTAGGCAGGGGCAGGGACGGCTACACCTTC	CASSLGRGRDGYTF
TRBV7-6	NA	14	TRBJ1-5	NA	TGTGCCAGCAGCTTAGGGGGAAACAATCAGCCCCAGCATTTT	CASSLGGNNQPQHF